The 21 T cell receptor beta chains given below trace back to one sample, sequenced in a study of cytomegalovirus exposure and HLA in healthy donors. The PCR made use of 60 Vbeta and 13 Jbeta primers. Clones were read by immunoSEQ multiplex PCR, and TCRdb kept only the in-frame ones, dropping some. The table records some 140,000 clones, over 50% of them present only once. The sample comprised PBMCs. The receptors here all came from a human donor in good health.

The chain has TRBV2 and TRBJ2-7; D unclear. Germline V gives CDR1 SNHLY, CDR2 FYNNEI. V dropped 4 bases and J dropped 4 bases, with 5 bases sitting between them. This CDR3 has 11 residues. This CDR3 is CASSVTYEQYF. CDR3 nucleotide sequence: TGTGCCAGCAGTGTAACTTACGAGCAGTACTTC.

The chain combines TRBV28 with TRBJ2-7; D is perhaps TRBD2 (6 bases). The germline V and J ends were trimmed by 7 bases and 4 bases, with 20 bases remaining between them. This CDR3 has 15 residues. The V gene's germline CDR1 is MDHEN and CDR2 SYDVKM. CDR3 sequence (DNA): TGTGCCAGCACCACCCCCGGGGGAAGACGTTACGAGCAGTACTTC. Protein sequence: CASTTPGGRRYEQYF.

The J gene is TRBJ2-3, the V gene TRBV28; D ambiguous. The V and J ends lost 7 bases and 4 bases respectively, with 18 bases between them. Germline V gene sequence: CDR1 MDHEN, CDR2 SYDVKM. This CDR3 is built from 15 residues. The CDR3 DNA follows: TGTGCCAGCACCCGGTGGGCCAGCCCCCCAGATACGCAGTATTTT. Protein product: CASTRWASPPDTQYF.

The table lists this clone with a count of one. This chain uses TRBV11-2 with TRBJ2-5, with 8 positions matching TRBD2. Per germline, CDR1 SGHAT and CDR2 FQNNGV. This CDR3 has 14 amino acids. Trimming at V came to 5 bases and at J to 10 bases, leaving 12 bases not matched to a gene. CDR3 amino acids: CASSRISGLGDQYF. The CDR3 bases are TGTGCCAGCAGCCGAATATCGGGACTAGGAGACCAGTACTTC.

The sample holds a few counts of this clone. The V call is TRBV28, the J call TRBJ1-4; TRBD1 matches at 9 bases. The V segment lost 3 bases and the J segment 4 bases; nucleotides outside the gene matches: 3. Germline assignment: CDR1 MDHEN and CDR2 SYDVKM. The CDR3 is made up of 15 amino acids. DNA for the CDR3: TGTGCCAGCAGTTTCAGGGACAGGGTTAATGAAAAACTGTTTTTT. It translates to CASSFRDRVNEKLFF.

Comment on this clone: Sequence at one end of the junction differs from germline and may be a read error. This chain links TRBV18 with TRBJ2-7; D is possibly TRBD2 (6 bases). Germline V gene data show CDR1 as KGHSH and CDR2 as LQKENI. The CDR3 is 15 residues long. This chain's CDR3 is CASSPPGTRDYEQYF. The CDR3, as DNA: TGTGCCAGCTCTCCACCCGGTACGCGGGACTACGAGCAGTACTTC.

The J gene is TRBJ1-5, the V gene TRBV6-6; no reliable D call. V lost 6 bases, J lost 11 bases, and 11 bases lay in between. Germline CDR1 reads MNHNY; CDR2 reads SVGAGI (reference sequence). The CDR3 is 11 residues long. CDR3 nucleotide sequence: TGTGCCAGCAGGGAGAATTCAGCCCAGCATTTT. Protein: CASRENSAQHF.

This clone was observed once. The V and J genes are TRBV7-8 and TRBJ2-1; possibly TRBD2 for D (6 bases). CDR3 length: 13 amino acids. Germline lookup yields CDR1 SGHVS and CDR2 FQNEAQ. Trimming shortened V by 5 bases and J by 7 bases, and 12 bases separated the two germline ends. The CDR3 nucleotides are TGTGCCAGCAGCACGAGACTAGGGAATGAGCAGTTCTTC. Translation gives CASSTRLGNEQFF. Filled out from reference TRBV7-8 and TRBJ2-1, the complete variable domain reads GAGVSQSPRYKVAKRGQDVALRCDPISGHVSLFWYQQALGQGPEFLTYFQNEAQLDKSGLPSDRFFAERPEGSVSTLKIQRTQQEDSAVYLCASSTRLGNEQFFGPGTRLTVL.

This chain joins TRBV15 and TRBJ2-7; D is perhaps TRBD2 (6 bases). This CDR3 spans 16 amino acids. The V gene's germline CDR1 is LNHNV and CDR2 YYDKDF (reference sequence). The ends were cut back, 5 bases at V and 5 bases at J, with 22 bases in the middle. In nucleotides, the CDR3 is TGTGCCACCAGCCCTCGGGCGGGGCAGGGTTTCGACGAGCAGTACTTC. This codes for CATSPRAGQGFDEQYF.

J is TRBJ2-2 and V is TRBV18; D is undetermined. V lost 3 bases, J lost 5 bases, and 7 bases lay in between. The CDR3 has 13 amino acids. CDR1 KGHSH and CDR2 LQKENI come from the germline V gene. DNA for the CDR3: TGTGCCAGCTCACCCTCACTTACCGGGGAGCTGTTTTTT. This encodes CASSPSLTGELFF.

This clone was recorded once. The chain employs TRBV19 and TRBJ1-5, with D tentatively TRBD1 (5 bases). V shed 6 bases and J shed 3 bases, with 6 bases lying between them. Germline values: CDR1 LNHDA, CDR2 SQIVND (reference sequence). The CDR3 sequence is 12 residues long. CDR3 in DNA: TGTGCCAGTAGGGACACCAATCAGCCCCAGCATTTT. Residues: CASRDTNQPQHF.

This chain connects TRBV19 to TRBJ2-5; 9 bases align to TRBD2. This CDR3 has 15 residues. Per the germline V gene, CDR1 is LNHDA and CDR2 is SQIVND (reference sequence). Losses at the gene ends were 4 bases for V and 1 base for J; bases not matched to a gene: 4. The CDR3 spells CASSSPAGGQETQYF. The CDR3 coding sequence is TGTGCCAGTAGTAGTCCAGCGGGAGGCCAAGAGACCCAGTACTTC.

The rearrangement joins TRBV27 to TRBJ2-2; possibly TRBD2 for D (6 bases). There are 14 residues in the CDR3. The germline V gene encodes CDR1 MNHEY and CDR2 SMNVEV (reference sequence). Trimming removed 6 bases from V and 0 bases from J, with 8 bases in between. The CDR3 nucleotides read TGTGCCAGCAGGGCGGGATCGAACACCGGGGAGCTGTTTTTT. The encoded protein is CASRAGSNTGELFF.

The V and J genes are TRBV11-3 and TRBJ1-2; 10 nucleotides align to TRBD1. J gave up 2 bases and V 5 bases, and 2 bases lay outside the gene matches. Germline loops: CDR1 SGHNT, CDR2 YENEEA. This CDR3 is 14 amino acids long. CDR3 region: CASSPGQGNYGYTF. The CDR3 nucleotides are TGTGCCAGCAGCCCGGGACAGGGGAACTATGGCTACACCTTC.

This clone was seen a handful of times. V gene TRBV19 combines with J gene TRBJ1-1; D not resolved. Germline V lookup: CDR1 LNHDA, CDR2 SQIVND (reference sequence). The CDR3 sequence is 12 residues long. Trimming took 6 bases from V and 3 from J, leaving 8 bases between them. CDR3 region: CASSSEDTEAFF. The CDR3, as DNA: TGTGCCAGTAGCTCGGAGGACACTGAAGCTTTCTTT.

J is TRBJ2-1 and V is TRBV7-6; D may be TRBD2 (6 bases). The CDR3 runs to 13 residues. V lost 3 bases and J 6 bases, leaving 9 bases between the germline ends. Per the germline V gene, CDR1 is SGHVS and CDR2 is FNYEAQ. CDR3 sequence (DNA): TGTGCCAGCAGCTTGCGGGGAGGCAATGAGCAGTTCTTC. Translating it yields CASSLRGGNEQFF.

This sequence joins TRBV29-1 and TRBJ2-3; 7 nucleotides align to TRBD2. Germline CDR1 and CDR2: SQVTM and ANQGSEA. There are 15 residues in the CDR3. Losses at the gene ends were 2 bases for V and 1 base for J; bases not matched to a gene: 6. The CDR3 DNA is TGCAGCGTTGAATCTGGACTAGAAGGCACAGATACGCAGTATTTT. Translating it yields CSVESGLEGTDTQYF.

V and J are TRBV28 and TRBJ1-1; D ambiguous. V dropped 4 bases and J dropped 2 bases, with 5 bases sitting between them. The CDR3 loop spans 12 amino acids. Germline CDR1 is MDHEN and CDR2 is SYDVKM. CDR3: CASSSPNTEAFF. CDR3 nucleotides: TGTGCCAGCAGTTCCCCAAACACTGAAGCTTTCTTT.

A few counts support this clone. This chain joins TRBV7-9 and TRBJ2-1; 11 bases line up with TRBD2. CDR3 length: 15 residues. After removal of 5 bases from V and 4 bases from J, the junction contained 4 bases not matched to a gene. Germline V CDR1 and CDR2: SEHNR, FQNEAQ (reference sequence). The CDR3 spells CASSKTSGVYNEQFF. Written as DNA, the CDR3 is TGTGCCAGCAGCAAGACTAGCGGGGTTTACAATGAGCAGTTCTTC.

J is TRBJ1-1 and V is TRBV2; no definite D call. With 10 bases removed from V and 3 bases from J, the gap between germline ends came to 15 bases. CDR1 is SNHLY and CDR2 is FYNNEI in the germline V gene. CDR3 length: 13 amino acids. CDR3 amino acids: CATLYRRDTEAFF. The CDR3 nucleotides read TGTGCCACCTTGTATCGGAGGGACACTGAAGCTTTCTTT.

The chain carries TRBV10-3 and TRBJ2-1, with 10 bases identical to TRBD2. J lost 8 bases, V lost 1 base, and 5 bases had no gene match. Germline V gene sequence: CDR1 ENHRY, CDR2 SYGVKD. The CDR3 runs 15 residues. CDR3 amino acids: CAISEFLAGADEQFF. CDR3 bases: TGTGCCATCAGTGAGTTTCTAGCGGGAGCGGATGAGCAGTTCTTC.